A selection of T cell receptor beta chains follows, all from one sample in a study of regulatory T cells in long-lasting Graves disease. TCRdb analysed the multiplex PCR reads with MiXCR anew, one entry per CDR3 protein. Altogether about 330,000 distinct CDR3 sequences are present, roughly 15% being singletons, with the ten largest covering 20%. These sequences were also reported in another study, on T cells in Graves' hyperthyroidism and ophthalmopathy.

The source material was peripheral blood mononuclear cells (PBMCs), sampled at new diagnosis, from a patient treated with antithyroid drugs. Receptor source: a woman aged 18-30 years with Graves disease. CDR3s include the opening cysteine and the closing phenylalanine or tryptophan. D genes are given only for firm matches. The size entry is marked missing in some rows and otherwise reads once, few, many or a size class.

>.|.|TRBJ2-3|TRBV20-1
CSARGSAGADTQYF
TGCAGTGCTAGAGGGTCGGCCGGGGCAGATACGCAGTATTTT
>.|many|TRBJ2-3|TRBV11-2
CASSLDGRSTDTQYF
TGTGCCAGCAGCTTAGATGGACGGAGCACAGATACGCAGTATTTT
>.|many|TRBJ1-2|TRBV2
CASSEAIRIGGYTF
TGTGCCAGCAGTGAAGCCATCCGGATAGGCGGCTACACCTTC
>TRBD1|.|TRBJ1-3|TRBV28
CASSFHRGGSGNTIYF
TGTGCCAGCAGTTTCCACAGGGGTGGATCTGGAAACACCATATATTTT
>.|.|TRBJ1-3|TRBV27
CASSRGVSGNAIYF
TGTGCCAGCAGTCGAGGGGTATCGGGAAACGCCATATATTTT
>TRBD2|few|TRBJ2-7|TRBV6-1
CASSTLAGVVYEQYF
TGTGCCAGCAGTACCCTAGCGGGAGTCGTCTACGAGCAGTACTTC
>.|few|TRBJ1-2|TRBV19
CASSIAGSYGYTF
TGTGCCAGTAGTATAGCAGGTTCCTATGGCTACACCTTC
>TRBD1|few|TRBJ1-6|TRBV6-1
CASSFRAGQVNSPLHF
TGTGCCAGCAGCTTCCGAGCGGGACAGGTTAATTCACCCCTCCACTTT
>TRBD1|many|TRBJ1-1|TRBV6-1
CASSPPGTGITEAFF
TGTGCCAGCAGCCCTCCCGGGACAGGGATAACTGAAGCTTTCTTT
>.|many|TRBJ2-1|TRBV11-3
CASSLGSGAYNEQFF
TGTGCCAGCAGCTTAGGGTCAGGGGCTTACAATGAGCAGTTCTTC
>.|many|TRBJ1-2|TRBV3-1
CASSQDPSYGYTF
TGTGCCAGCAGCCAAGACCCATCCTATGGCTACACCTTC
>TRBD1|many|TRBJ1-1|TRBV4-1
CASSQKDRARPEAFF
TGCGCCAGCAGCCAAAAGGACAGGGCGAGGCCTGAAGCTTTCTTT
>.|few|TRBJ1-5|TRBV6-1
CASTGPSSNQPQHF
TGTGCCAGCACGGGTCCCTCTAGCAATCAGCCCCAGCATTTT
>.|many|TRBJ2-1|TRBV27
CASSTLDNEQFF
TGTGCCAGCAGTACCCTCGACAATGAGCAGTTCTTC
>.|many|TRBJ2-7|TRBV5-1
CASSTDGTYEQYF
TGCGCCAGCAGCACCGACGGAACCTACGAGCAGTACTTC
>.|few|TRBJ2-3|TRBV20-1
CSAMPISTDTQYF
TGCAGTGCTATGCCCATTAGCACAGATACGCAGTATTTT
>.|.|TRBJ1-2|TRBV29-1
CSSPDIASGGYTF
TGCAGCTCCCCAGATATCGCGTCCGGTGGCTACACCTTC
>.|many|TRBJ1-4|TRBV12-3/TRBV12-4
CASSLVRGATNEKLFF
TGTGCCAGCAGTTTAGTCCGTGGAGCAACTAATGAAAAACTGTTTTTT
>TRBD1|many|TRBJ2-5|TRBV20-1
CSARTGGSADQYF
TGCAGTGCTAGGACAGGGGGCTCCGCAGACCAGTACTTC
>.|.|TRBJ1-2|TRBV16
CASSRHRAEEGYTF
TGTGCCAGCAGCCGCCACAGGGCGGAGGAGGGCTACACCTTC
>TRBD1|many|TRBJ2-1|TRBV29-1
CSLEDRENEQFF
TGCAGCTTGGAAGACAGGGAAAATGAGCAGTTCTTC
>.|many|TRBJ1-5|TRBV27
CASKQGRQPQHF
TGTGCCAGCAAACAGGGACGGCAGCCCCAGCATTTT
>TRBD1|.|TRBJ1-6|TRBV10-3
CAISGDRGSPLHF
TGTGCCATCAGTGGGGACAGGGGTTCACCCCTCCACTTT
>.|many|TRBJ2-1|TRBV7-8
CASSSKRGVGAGYNEQFF
TGTGCCAGCAGCTCCAAGAGGGGGGTTGGGGCAGGGTACAATGAGCAGTTCTTC
>.|few|TRBJ2-7|TRBV7-6
CASSLEGWSEQYF
TGTGCCAGCAGCTTAGAAGGGTGGAGCGAGCAGTACTTC
>TRBD2|many|TRBJ2-7|TRBV6-2/TRBV6-3
CASSSQREDYEQYF
TGTGCCAGCAGTTCGCAGCGGGAAGACTACGAGCAGTACTTC
>.|many|TRBJ2-3|TRBV3-1
CASSQLGRGVGTDTQYF
TGTGCCAGCAGCCAACTTGGCCGCGGAGTGGGCACAGATACGCAGTATTTT
>.|.|TRBJ1-6|TRBV7-8
CASSSTVGNSPLHF
TGTGCCAGCAGCTCCACCGTGGGGAATTCACCCCTCCACTTT
>TRBD2|.|TRBJ2-5|TRBV20-1
CSARDQSSGGGETQYF
TGCAGTGCTAGAGATCAGAGTAGCGGGGGAGGAGAGACCCAGTACTTC
>.|many|TRBJ2-2|TRBV5-1
CASSLEFALNTGELFF
TGCGCCAGCAGCTTGGAATTCGCCTTGAACACCGGGGAGCTGTTTTTT
>.|many|TRBJ1-4|TRBV2
CASSSRGANEKLFF
TGTGCCAGCAGCTCAAGGGGGGCTAATGAAAAACTGTTTTTT
>.|many|TRBJ2-1|TRBV10-3
CAISESRDSYNEQFF
TGTGCCATCAGTGAGTCACGGGACTCCTACAATGAGCAGTTCTTC
>TRBD1|many|TRBJ2-5|TRBV5-1
CASSFPGGEETQYF
TGCGCCAGCAGCTTTCCAGGGGGCGAAGAGACCCAGTACTTC